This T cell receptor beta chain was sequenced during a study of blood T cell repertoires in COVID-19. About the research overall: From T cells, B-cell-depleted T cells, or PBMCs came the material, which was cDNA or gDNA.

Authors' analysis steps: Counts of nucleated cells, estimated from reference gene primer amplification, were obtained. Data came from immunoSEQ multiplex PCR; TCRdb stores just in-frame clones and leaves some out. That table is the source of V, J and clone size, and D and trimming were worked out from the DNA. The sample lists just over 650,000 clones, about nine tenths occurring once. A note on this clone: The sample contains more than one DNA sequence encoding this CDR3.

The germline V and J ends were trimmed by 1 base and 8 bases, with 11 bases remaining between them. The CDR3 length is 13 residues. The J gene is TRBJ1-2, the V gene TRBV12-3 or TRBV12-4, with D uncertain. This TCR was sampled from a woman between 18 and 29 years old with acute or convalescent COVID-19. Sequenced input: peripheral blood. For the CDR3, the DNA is TGTGCCAGCAGTTTAGGAGGGTTGGACGGCTACACCTTC. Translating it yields CASSLGGLDGYTF.